This T cell receptor (beta chain) emerged from a study of T cell repertoires in cytomegalovirus infection. Looking at the study overall: CMV epitopes that were recently identified and HLA-C-restricted were used alongside well-studied HLA-B-restricted ones. Public TCR beta signatures were indicative of both CMV infection and a matching HLA type.

TCRdb analysed the reads with MiXCR anew, one entry per CDR3 protein. The profile shows 300,000 to 400,000 distinct CDR3 sequences, just under 30% of them singletons. CDR1 and CDR2 (germline): MGHDK, SYGVNS. The CDR3 length is 16 residues. Trimming removed 7 bases from V and 5 bases from J; junction bases left unmatched: 11. Note on this clonotype: Its matching antigen is unknown.

The chain recombines TRBV25-1 with TRBJ2-2, with 9 bases that match TRBD1. This clonotype was sampled from a human donor in good health (CMV status not recorded). Some clones in this sample may be carry-over from other donors' samples. Specimen: cultured PBMCs, collected from culture after CMV antigen stimulation. The CDR3 region has the DNA TGTGCCAGCATCCCTAGTGGACAGGGGTTTACCGGGGAGCTGTTTTTT. Translated, it gives CASIPSGQGFTGELFF.